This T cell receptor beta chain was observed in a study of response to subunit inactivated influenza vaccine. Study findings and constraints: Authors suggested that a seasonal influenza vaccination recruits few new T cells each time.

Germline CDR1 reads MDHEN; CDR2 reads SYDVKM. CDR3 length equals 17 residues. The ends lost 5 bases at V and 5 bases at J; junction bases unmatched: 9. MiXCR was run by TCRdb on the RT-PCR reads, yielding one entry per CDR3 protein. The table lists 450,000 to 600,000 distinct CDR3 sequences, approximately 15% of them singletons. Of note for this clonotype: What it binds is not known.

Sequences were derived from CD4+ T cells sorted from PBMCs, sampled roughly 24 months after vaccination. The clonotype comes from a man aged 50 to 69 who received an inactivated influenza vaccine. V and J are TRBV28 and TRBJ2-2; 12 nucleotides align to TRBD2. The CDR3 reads CASSQQIGLAGTGELFF. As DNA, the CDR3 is TGTGCCAGCAGTCAACAAATAGGACTAGCGGGGACCGGGGAGCTGTTTTTT.